Sequencing of this T cell receptor beta chain was carried out in a study of T cell changes during pregnancy in multiple sclerosis. Sequencing was performed with immunoSEQ multiplex PCR; in TCRdb, only in-frame clones are kept and a portion is missing. The sample lists roughly 110,000 clones; 80% to 95% were seen once. V gave up 2 bases and J gave up 5 bases, with 4 bases separating them. Germline CDR1 is GTSNPN and CDR2 is SVGIG (reference sequence). The CDR3 has 12 amino acids. Sequenced here: peripheral blood, sampled in the third trimester of pregnancy. This chain links TRBV30 with TRBJ1-6, with D unresolved. This clonotype was sampled from a female donor with multiple sclerosis, enrolled in a pregnancy study. The CDR3 reads CAWSPNNSPLHF. CDR3 in DNA: TGTGCCTGGAGTCCAAATAATTCACCCCTCCACTTT.